Below are 5 T cell receptor beta chains sequenced from a single sample in a study of graft-versus-host responses after intestinal transplantation. These TCRs' antigens remain unknown. Data came from immunoSEQ multiplex PCR; TCRdb stores just in-frame clones and leaves some out. The data hold approximately 88,000 clones, with almost 90% observed a single time. The sample in question was unstimulated CD4+ T cells sorted from spleen or lymph node cells, obtained before intestinal transplant. Source of these receptors: a human donor who received an intestinal transplant.

The genes are TRBV27 and TRBJ2-3, with a possible D match to TRBD1 (6 bases). The CDR3 covers 13 residues. The V end lost 7 bases, the J end lost 3 bases, and 11 bases lay between the germline ends. Germline CDR1 MNHEY, CDR2 SMNVEV (reference sequence). CDR3 residues: CASTNRATDTQYF. The CDR3 DNA follows: TGTGCCAGCACTAACAGGGCGACAGATACGCAGTATTTT.

The rearrangement links TRBV4-1 to TRBJ2-2, with 12 bases lining up with TRBD2. With 3 bases clipped from V and 1 base from J, the junction kept 6 bases outside the gene matches. This CDR3 is 18 amino acids long. Germline V CDR1 and CDR2: MGHRA, YSYEKL. In nucleotides, the CDR3 is TGCGCCAGCAGCCAGTCAACACTAGCGGGGGGGAACACCGGGGAGCTGTTTTTT. As protein: CASSQSTLAGGNTGELFF.

The chain combines TRBV6-5 with TRBJ1-5; the match to TRBD1 covers 8 bases. Per germline, CDR1 MNHEY and CDR2 SVGAGI. With 6 bases clipped from V and 9 bases from J, the junction kept 7 bases outside the gene matches. The CDR3 extends over 13 amino acids. The chain's CDR3 is CASSQGQAWPQHF. The DNA for the CDR3 is TGTGCCAGCAGCCAGGGACAGGCTTGGCCCCAGCATTTT.

The chain combines TRBV10-1 with TRBJ1-1, with D unclear. The germline V gene has CDR1 WNHNN and CDR2 SYGVQD (reference sequence). V was cut by 0 bases and J by 11 bases, with 13 bases left in between. This CDR3 has 13 residues. The CDR3 here is CASSESSGSRAFF. The CDR3 nucleotides read TGCGCCAGCAGTGAGTCTTCGGGGAGTCGGGCTTTCTTT.

V usage is TRBV14 and J usage is TRBJ2-7; D unclear. CDR1 and CDR2 from the germline V gene are SGHDN and FVKESK. The CDR3 spans 13 residues. V was pared by 4 bases and J by 4 bases, with 11 bases between. DNA of the CDR3: TGTGCCAGCAGCCGGTACGGGTTGTACGAGCAGTACTTC. This encodes CASSRYGLYEQYF.